This T cell receptor (beta chain) comes out of a study of Ad26.COV2.S vaccination and SARS-CoV-2 variants. Overall study: Once or twice, 56 days apart, Ad26.COV2.S was delivered intramuscularly. Findings and limits, study-wide: Breadth of non-spike TCRs did not differ between vaccinees and placebo recipients. An underestimation of total T cell responses may have resulted from the TCR breadth and depth analyses. Reportedly, spike-specific CD8+ and CD4+ T cell responses achieved substantial breadth once vaccination had taken place.

Assay: immunoSEQ multiplex PCR; the TCRdb copy retains only in-frame clones and omits some. The data hold roughly 680,000 clones, with around 92% observed a single time. About this clone itself: Its specificity is unknown.

Described treatment: around 19 received Ad26.COV2.S at low or high dose, single or two shots; roughly 5 received placebo; per-sample allocation not given. Day 63 following the first vaccine or placebo injection was when the samples were taken. The TCR was taken from a person between 18 and 59 years old who received the Ad26.COV2.S COVID-19 vaccine or a placebo. Sample: peripheral blood, taken in a trial of Ad26.COV2.S vaccine versus placebo.

The CDR3, as DNA: TGTGCCAGCAGAGAAGGGGAGTACACTGAAGCTTTCTTT. Encoded protein: CASREGEYTEAFF. The V call is TRBV12-3 or TRBV12-4, the J call TRBJ1-1, with a tentative D call TRBD1 (5 bases). The CDR3 is 13 amino acids. Trimming took off 6 bases at V and 3 bases at J, with 11 bases between the two ends.